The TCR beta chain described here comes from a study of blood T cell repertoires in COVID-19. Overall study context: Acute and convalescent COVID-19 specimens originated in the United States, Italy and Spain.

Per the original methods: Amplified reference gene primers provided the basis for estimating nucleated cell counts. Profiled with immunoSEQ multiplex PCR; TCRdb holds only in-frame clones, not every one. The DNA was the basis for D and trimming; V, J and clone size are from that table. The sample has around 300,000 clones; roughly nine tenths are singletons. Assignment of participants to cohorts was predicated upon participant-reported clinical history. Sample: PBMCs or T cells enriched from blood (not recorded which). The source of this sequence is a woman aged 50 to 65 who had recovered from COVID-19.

The CDR3 nucleotides read TGTGCCAGCAGAAAACAGGGGCCTAGGGCGATAGTAGATCGATGCGAGCAGTACTTC. Translating gives CASRKQGPRAIVDRCEQYF. The chain uses TRBV27 and TRBJ2-7, with 7 bases identical to TRBD1. CDR1 MNHEY and CDR2 SMNVEV come from the germline V gene (reference sequence). There are 19 residues in the CDR3. V shed 6 bases and J 6 bases; nucleotides not matched to a gene: 26.